This T cell receptor (beta chain) was recorded in a study of blood T cells in healthy people across ages (dated by TCRdb to the mid-2010s). As for the study more broadly: In model experiments, template switching captured roughly one uniquely barcoded TCR beta cDNA molecule for every two T cells. To track age-related changes in TCR beta repertoire diversity, the study relied on deep sequencing normalized with unique cDNA molecular identifiers. The donors were divided into four age groups: young (average roughly 15 years), middle-aged (approximately 39), aged (about 61) and long-lived (around 87). Donors of different ages were randomly distributed across sequencing lanes to avoid experimental bias. For two donors (one aged 18 to 29 and one aged 80 or older), the study analyzed two additional independent replicas of 1 million unique cDNA reads from the same blood draw. The investigation overall reported the following: The long-lived group showed more naive CD4+ T cells, fewer expanded clones and increased TCR diversity than the aged group, suggesting age selection. Since profiling was done on bulk unsorted PBMCs, naive and antigen-experienced compartments could not be conclusively compared. The percentage of naive T cells measured by flow cytometry correlated strongly with observed TCR beta diversity. Observed TCR beta diversity per million T cells fell roughly linearly with age, and a significant reduction was already apparent by age roughly 40. Estimates of total diversity from one million sequenced T cells were regarded as lower bounds and underestimates. Because the CMV infection status of the donors was unknown, age-related changes in expanded clonotypes may potentially have been confounded.

Library creation used 5' RACE. The sequencer was an Illumina HiSeq 2500. A second PCR of about 7 to 12 cycles was run with a J-beta primer mix and a sample-barcoded 5' primer. A unique molecular identifier was introduced onto each TCR beta cDNA molecule by a template-switch 5' adaptor carrying 12 random nucleotides. Each sample yielded at least 2.5 million CDR3-containing paired-end reads. The Mint cDNA synthesis kit, primed by a TRBC-specific oligonucleotide, was used to synthesize first-strand cDNA from all RNA. Following uracil-DNA glycosylase treatment, a first 18-cycle PCR with universal primers M1SS and BC2_uni_R was performed on all cDNA. In the authors' own workflow: For normalization, 1 million high-quality reads, each with a distinct molecular identifier, were randomly selected from each sample. Instead of being binned into consensus sequences, reads with shared molecular identifiers were discarded. MiTCR, with a Q25 quality threshold and the strictest error-elimination algorithm, was used for CDR3 identification, clonotype clustering and error correction. A nonparametric unseen species model using Euler transformation provided a lower-bound estimate of total TCR beta diversity. TCRdb handled the public reads itself, with Q25 trimming in fastp and clone calling in MiXCR, and kept productive beta chains. Identical CDR3 proteins give one entry, which carries the most common genes and DNA. The V and J calls and clone size come from TCRdb's table, not from the authors' own analysis. For this sample there are about 640,000 distinct CDR3 sequences; roughly three fifths appear just once. Of the sample, approximately 37% falls within the top ten clones.

CDR3 length: 14 amino acids, cysteine to phenylalanine. Only CDR3 DNA is held: 42 bases, read in frame from base 1. V is trimmed back by 5 bases and J by 4 bases, and the junction contains 7 bases that no gene match accounts for. Taken from the germline V gene (reference sequence), the CDR1 and CDR2 loops are PRHDT and FYEKMQ. A word on this clonotype: The antigen it binds to is not known. No base-level quality is on record; no much larger clone is a single base apart.

Systemically healthy Caucasian individuals from Russia, around 39 in total and aged about 6 to 100 years, were included as donors. Approximately 9.3 milliliters of peripheral blood were collected from each donor into EDTA-treated Vacutainer tubes. Ficoll-Paque density-gradient centrifugation was used to isolate PBMCs, with at least 7 million per sample. Trizol reagent was used to extract total RNA from the PBMCs, yielding at least 6 micrograms per sample. For every donor, flow cytometry on a PBMC aliquot measured the percentage of naive CD45RAhigh/CD27high T cells. Sequenced material: blood. This chain joins TRBV13 to TRBJ1-2; TRBD1 fits 7 bases in the junction. This clonotype originated in a man aged 55-75 years in good health. The CDR3 amino acid sequence is: CASSPQGYGYGYTF. In nucleotide form, the sequence is TGTGCCAGCAGCCCACAGGGGTACGGCTATGGCTACACCTTC.